The present entry profiles one T cell receptor beta chain with its context. The CDR3 has 17 residues. The ends were cut back, 4 bases at V and 3 bases at J, with 19 bases in the middle. Germline V gene data show CDR1 as SGHRS and CDR2 as YFSETQ. PCR amplification relied on 60 Vbeta primers (plus 13 Jbeta primers). Under the authors' procedure: The authors later counted 65 million to 90 million unique TCR beta chains, about 11 million of them shared. Sequencing used immunoSEQ multiplex PCR; TCRdb keeps in-frame clones, though not all of them. V, J and clone size reflect that table, while D and trimming were determined from the DNA. This table holds tens of thousands of clones, about three quarters found once. This specimen comes from a study of cytomegalovirus exposure and HLA in healthy donors.

The sequencing input was PBMCs. The chain links TRBV5-1 to TRBJ2-2, with D maybe TRBD2 (6 bases). This clonotype was obtained from a man aged 40-49 years in good health and CMV-seronegative. The CDR3 nucleotides read TGCGCCAGCAGCCCGGCCAGGAGCGGGTCCTACACCGGGGAGCTGTTTTTT. Its translation: CASSPARSGSYTGELFF.